Below, one TCR beta chain is given with its context. This clonotype was seen at least ten times. The antigen this receptor binds is unknown. No base qualities exist here, and no much larger clone lies one base off it. This sample was included in a study of early T cells in non-severe SARS-CoV-2 infection (dated by TCRdb to the early 2020s). Regarding the complete study: TCR sequencing used bulk RNA from unsorted whole blood, so alpha and beta chains could not be paired.

The germline V gene provides CDR1 SGHTA and CDR2 FQGNSA. Deletion took 2 bases off V and 4 bases off J, with a span of 12 bases between the germline ends. The CDR3 covers 16 residues, taking in both the cysteine and the phenylalanine. Only the CDR3 portion is preserved as DNA: 48 bases, with reading frame beginning at the first base. This was a case-control study nested in a cohort of healthcare workers in London, UK, who had nasopharyngeal swab PCR tests and blood samples taken every week. Healthcare workers were recruited between 23 and 31 March 2020, during the week of the UK lockdown, and were followed weekly for up to roughly 16 weeks. General conclusions and limits of the study: VDJdb matching was skewed toward anti-spike CD8 responses and likely underestimated virus-specific expansions by missing private and CD4 specificities.

Library generation was performed with 5' RACE. The instrument given in TCRdb is NextSeq 500. The TCR library protocol attached unique molecular identifiers to individual cDNA molecules to correct for sequencing error and PCR bias. Both TCR alpha and beta chains were sequenced, and tight co-correlation was observed between alpha and beta sequence abundances in each sample. As for the authors' bioinformatics: Decombinator V4 was used to perform V gene, J gene and CDR3 annotation of TCR sequences. Expanded TCRs were defined as changing significantly between any two time points under a Poisson model with p below 0.0001. Abundances of TCRs were expressed as counts per million after normalisation to the total number of TCRs sequenced in each sample. MAIT TCRs were defined by TRAV1-2 paired with TRAJ12, TRAJ20 or TRAJ33, and iNKT TCRs by TRAV10 paired with TRAJ18. VDJdb, accessed on 1 November 2021, was searched for TCRs annotated for CMV, EBV and SARS-CoV-2, and TCRs annotated for more than one antigen were excluded. TCRdb cleaned the public reads at Q25 with fastp, built clones with MiXCR and kept in-frame beta chains. Every distinct CDR3 protein forms one entry, paired with its most common genes and DNA. The V and J calls and clone size are TCRdb's, not the authors'. The sample yields about 45,000 distinct CDR3 sequences; approximately 10% were counted once. The biggest ten clones account for 21% of the sample.

The TCR comes from an adult who was a healthcare worker with PCR-confirmed SARS-CoV-2 infection or an uninfected control (not recorded which). The rearrangement joined TRBV7-2 to TRBJ1-6, with no D gene named confidently. Sequencing input: whole blood. The encoded CDR3 is CASSLSSMGYNSPLHF. The DNA sequence is TGTGCCAGCAGCTTAAGTAGTATGGGGTATAATTCACCCCTCCACTTT.